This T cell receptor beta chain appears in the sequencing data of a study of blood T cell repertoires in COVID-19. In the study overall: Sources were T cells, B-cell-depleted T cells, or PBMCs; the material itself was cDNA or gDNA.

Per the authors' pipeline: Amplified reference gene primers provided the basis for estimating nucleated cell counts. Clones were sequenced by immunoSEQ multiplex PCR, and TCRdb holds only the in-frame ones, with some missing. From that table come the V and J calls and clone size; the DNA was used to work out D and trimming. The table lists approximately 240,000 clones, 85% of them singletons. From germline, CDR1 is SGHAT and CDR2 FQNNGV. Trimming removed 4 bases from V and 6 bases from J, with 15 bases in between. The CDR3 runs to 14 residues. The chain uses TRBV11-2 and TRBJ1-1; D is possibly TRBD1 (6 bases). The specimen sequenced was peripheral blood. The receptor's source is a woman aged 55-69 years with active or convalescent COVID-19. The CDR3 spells CASSSTGTSAEAFF. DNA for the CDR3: TGTGCCAGCAGCTCCACAGGGACCTCCGCTGAAGCTTTCTTT.